This T cell receptor beta chain comes out of a study of blood T cells in healthy people across ages. The overall study: When template switching was applied, about one barcoded beta molecule was captured per two T cells.

Using a J-beta primer mix together with a sample-barcoded 5' primer, a second PCR was run for roughly 7 to 12 cycles. TCRdb re-analysed the 5' RACE reads in MiXCR, keeping a single row per CDR3 protein. The table has about 930,000 distinct CDR3 sequences, about 28% seen once. The CDR3 is made up of 16 amino acids. Each donor's blood draw was roughly 9.5 milliliters of peripheral blood. The same specimen was also included in a second study, on T cells of mothers and their children. This second study says: Each mother yielded more than 10 million TCR beta CDR3 reads. Each child yielded several million reads. Detection of persistent microchimeric T cell clones did not occur.

This receptor was identified in a woman in her 40s in good health. The J gene is TRBJ2-4, the V gene TRBV21-1. TRBV21-1 is classified as a pseudogene. Specimen: blood. CDR3: CASSKTPAECKNIQYF. The CDR3 coding sequence is TGTGCCAGCAGCAAAACGCCGGCAGAGTGTAAAAACATTCAGTACTTC.